Detailed here is one T cell receptor (beta chain). Its antigen target is currently unknown. Base qualities are not provided; no much larger clone lies one nucleotide away. Sequenced on an Illumina HiSeq 2500. Quantitative 5'-RACE with molecular barcodes was used to prepare TCR beta libraries. Per the original workflow: To identify disease-linked TCR variants, a new computational method was used, one built on a probabilistic model of VDJ rearrangement. Using fastp at Q25 and MiXCR, TCRdb reprocessed the public reads and kept productive beta chains. Each entry is one CDR3 protein sequence, shown with its most common DNA and genes. These V and J calls are TCRdb output, not the study's own analysis. The sample table holds about 310,000 distinct CDR3 sequences, of which around 21% were seen once. Of the sample, 3.5% is held by the ten largest clones. The data were taken from a study of CD8 T cells in ankylosing spondylitis listed by TCRdb under 2017. Regarding the study in general: The study profiled T cell receptor beta repertoires in healthy donors and ankylosing spondylitis patients to find disease-linked TCR variants. In total, the full study cohort was made up of nearly 110 healthy donors and roughly 27 ankylosing spondylitis patients. Peripheral blood samples were taken, and synovial fluid was additionally collected from ankylosing spondylitis patients. The paper as a whole reports these results and caveats: Significant enrichment of the disease-linked clones was reported in matched synovial fluid samples from ankylosing spondylitis patients. The disease-linked clones had a CD8+ phenotype and were found at relatively low frequencies in peripheral blood. Blood from ankylosing spondylitis patients appeared to be characterized by a TCR beta motif composed of eight or nine highly homologous amino acid variants. Some motif variants were previously reported in synovial fluid and blood of reactive arthritis patients, suggesting common disease-initiation mechanisms.

V is clipped by 4 bases and J by 6 bases, and the sequence between their germline boundaries is 14 bases long. CDR1 and CDR2 were assigned from the germline V gene as SGHTS and YDEGEE. From cysteine to phenylalanine, the CDR3 is 15 amino acids long. Only the CDR3 DNA is retained, 45 bases long and in frame from the first base. This TCR derives from a female donor with ankylosing spondylitis or in good health (not recorded which). Input material: blood, either unsorted or a sorted T cell fraction (not recorded which). The rearranged segments are TRBV5-8 and TRBJ1-6; too little of a D gene remains to name it. The CDR3 has the sequence CASSPFRGTNSPLHF. The nucleotide sequence is TGTGCCAGCAGCCCCTTCCGAGGAACTAATTCACCCCTCCACTTT.